This T cell receptor (beta chain) was sequenced in a study of graft-versus-host responses after intestinal transplantation. Findings and limits, study-wide: Detection of GvH clones occurred in recipient marrow, and some had their first appearance in ileum or blood. Peak GvH clone levels in circulation were associated with early post-transplant HvG declines.

With regard to this clone: Antigen: not known.

Sequencing was performed with immunoSEQ multiplex PCR; in TCRdb, only in-frame clones are kept and a portion is missing. This table has tens of thousands of clones, 80% to 95% appearing once. V shed 3 bases and J 4 bases; nucleotides not matched to a gene: 4. Germline V lookup: CDR1 SEHNR, CDR2 FQNEAQ (reference sequence). This CDR3 comprises 16 residues. Specimen: unstimulated CD4+ T cells sorted from spleen or lymph node cells, collected before intestinal transplant. The clonotype originates from a human donor who received an intestinal transplant. This sequence joins TRBV7-9 and TRBJ2-3; 13 nucleotides align to TRBD2. CDR3 protein: CASSFTSGRGADTQYF. CDR3 bases: TGTGCCAGCAGCTTCACTAGCGGGAGGGGTGCAGATACGCAGTATTTT.